The source of this T cell receptor beta chain is a study of blood T cell repertoires in COVID-19. Method: immunoSEQ multiplex PCR; TCRdb's copy keeps in-frame clones and lacks some. The sample has 200,000 to 300,000 clones, 70% to 90% seen once; the top ten hold around 0.7%. Trimming took 4 bases from V and 3 from J, leaving 7 bases between them. The CDR3 loop spans 12 amino acids. Germline CDR1 and CDR2: SNHLY and FYNNEI. The sequence derives from a human donor in a cohort sampled during active COVID-19. Sequencing was carried out using peripheral blood. The V and J genes are TRBV2 and TRBJ2-7, with D tentatively TRBD1 (6 bases). CDR3 amino acids: CASSGDIYEQYF. The CDR3 nucleotides read TGTGCCAGCAGTGGGGACATCTACGAGCAGTACTTC.